These 19 T cell receptor beta chains were all obtained from the same sample, sequenced in a study of CD8 T cells in Susac syndrome. Reverse transcription of roughly 0.45 to 1 ug RNA was performed with random hexamers. TCRdb re-analysed the immunoSEQ multiplex PCR reads in MiXCR, keeping a single row per CDR3 protein. The sample yields approximately 190,000 distinct CDR3 sequences, 85% to 95% seen once. Sequencing input: CD8+ T cells from PBMCs. These receptors were taken from a human donor with Susac syndrome.

The rearrangement joins TRBV7-9 to TRBJ2-1, with D possibly called TRBD1 or TRBD2 (5 bases each). V shed 3 bases and J shed 10 bases, with 10 bases lying between them. CDR1 SEHNR and CDR2 FQNEAQ come from the germline V gene (reference sequence). This CDR3 spans 12 amino acids. CDR3 amino acids: CASSLGDGEQFF. In nucleotides, the CDR3 is TGTGCCAGCAGCTTGGGGGACGGAGAGCAGTTCTTC.

The chain is built from TRBV25-1 and TRBJ1-2; D is unresolved. V lost 6 bases to trimming and J lost 0 bases, with 11 bases between them. Germline CDR1 MGHDK, CDR2 SYGVNS. The CDR3 consists of 14 residues. The CDR3 nucleotides read TGTGCCAGCAGGGGCTCAACTTCTAACTATGGCTACACCTTC. Protein sequence: CASRGSTSNYGYTF.

The genes are TRBV11-2 and TRBJ1-2; D possibly corresponds to TRBD1 (5 bases). V was pared by 0 bases and J by 7 bases, with 18 bases between. The CDR3 sequence is 16 residues long. The germline CDR1 and CDR2 sequences are SGHAT and FQNNGV. The CDR3 spells CASSLDLRGRSAGYTF. The CDR3 coding sequence is TGTGCCAGCAGCTTAGATCTGCGGGGGAGGTCGGCTGGCTACACCTTC.

The gene calls are TRBV19 and TRBJ2-5; possibly TRBD2 for D (6 bases). V lost 7 bases, J lost 5 bases, and 23 bases lay in between. The germline V gene encodes CDR1 LNHDA and CDR2 SQIVND (reference sequence). The CDR3 loop spans 16 amino acids. The CDR3 reads CASTARGTSTPETQYF. The CDR3, as DNA: TGTGCCAGTACCGCGCGCGGGACCTCAACCCCGGAGACCCAGTACTTC.

J is TRBJ2-7 and V is TRBV5-1; weak D call: TRBD1 (5 bases). The CDR3 runs 13 residues. Germline V gives CDR1 SGHRS, CDR2 YFSETQ. V lost 1 base to trimming and J lost 5 bases, with 10 bases between them. Written as DNA, the CDR3 is TGCGCCAGCAGCTTGTCAGGGTTCAACGAGCAGTACTTC. Its protein is CASSLSGFNEQYF.

This chain joins TRBV14 and TRBJ1-1, with 8 positions matching TRBD1. The CDR3 contains 14 residues. Germline-derived CDR1 and CDR2 are SGHDN and FVKESK. V was clipped by 6 bases and J by 3 bases; unmatched bases: 6. The CDR3 bases are TGTGCCAGCAGTCTCAGGGGGCAATACACTGAAGCTTTCTTT. This codes for CASSLRGQYTEAFF.

V is TRBV5-1 and J is TRBJ2-7, with unresolved D. This CDR3 comprises 13 residues. Trimming pared 4 bases from V and 2 bases from J, leaving 10 bases between. CDR1 is SGHRS, CDR2 YFSETQ, per germline. CDR3 in amino acids: CASSSAITYEQYF. Written as DNA, the CDR3 is TGCGCCAGCAGCAGCGCGATTACCTACGAGCAGTACTTC.

The rearrangement links TRBV3-1 to TRBJ2-3, with D perhaps TRBD2 (6 bases). Between the trimmed V and J ends, which lost 1 base and 0 bases, there was a span of 8 bases. CDR1 is LGHDT, CDR2 YNNKEL, per germline (reference sequence). CDR3 length: 15 amino acids. CDR3 bases: TGTGCCAGCAGCCAAGGCGGGGTGAGCACAGATACGCAGTATTTT. Its protein product is CASSQGGVSTDTQYF.

The chain employs TRBV6-5 and TRBJ2-7; D gene ambiguous. V was trimmed by 0 bases and J by 0 bases, leaving 15 bases between them. The V gene's germline CDR1 is MNHEY and CDR2 SVGAGI. The CDR3 length is 17 residues. The CDR3 DNA is TGTGCCAGCAGTTACTCGATTCCCCTGGAACACTCCTACGAGCAGTACTTC. Translating it yields CASSYSIPLEHSYEQYF.

The chain uses TRBV9 and TRBJ2-1, with TRBD1 matching 10 bases. The J segment lost 7 bases and the V segment lost 4 bases, leaving 26 bases of the junction unmatched. The germline V gene has CDR1 SGDLS and CDR2 YYNGEE. The CDR3 has 21 amino acids. In nucleotides, the CDR3 is TGTGCCAGCAGCCCTCGACTGGGACAGGGGTCTTTATGGGGTGGGCAAAATGAGCAGTTCTTC. It is translated as CASSPRLGQGSLWGGQNEQFF.

This clonotype was counted once. The CDR3 coding sequence is TGTGCCAGCAGCGACCGCGGGTTGGGACTGAACCCCTACGAGCAGTACTTC. Translated: CASSDRGLGLNPYEQYF. The J gene is TRBJ2-7, the V gene TRBV7-9; D possibly corresponds to TRBD2 (6 bases). The length of the CDR3 is 17 residues. Trimming shortened V by 5 bases and J by 2 bases, and 22 bases separated the two germline ends. Germline-derived CDR1 and CDR2 are SEHNR and FQNEAQ (reference sequence).

The J gene is TRBJ2-1, the V gene TRBV30; unclear D gene. Germline CDR1 and CDR2: GTSNPN and SVGIG (reference sequence). This CDR3 comprises 11 residues. Trimming took 2 bases from V and 8 from J, leaving 7 bases between them. The CDR3 region is CAWSPRDEQFF. CDR3 nucleotide sequence: TGTGCCTGGAGTCCTAGGGATGAGCAGTTCTTC.

V usage is TRBV12-3 or TRBV12-4 and J usage is TRBJ2-7, with TRBD2 matching over 8 bases. The V gene end was trimmed by 5 bases and the J gene end by 6 bases; junction bases not matched to a gene: 6. This CDR3 has 13 amino acids. CDR3 nucleotides: TGTGCCAGCAGTCCGGGGACTAGAGTCGAGCAGTACTTC. Encoded protein: CASSPGTRVEQYF.

The CDR3 DNA reads TGTGCCAGCAGTTTCTCACAGGGGAGTTACGAGCAGTACTTC. This sequence encodes CASSFSQGSYEQYF. The rearrangement links TRBV28 to TRBJ2-7; 7 bases fit TRBD1. The CDR3 is made up of 14 amino acids. The germline V gene has CDR1 MDHEN and CDR2 SYDVKM. Trimming cost V 3 bases and J 4 bases; bases outside gene matches: 6.

V gene TRBV5-5 combines with J gene TRBJ2-5, with D unresolved. The CDR3 consists of 15 residues. V lost 0 bases, J lost 3 bases, and 12 bases lay in between. Germline CDR1 is SGHKS and CDR2 is YYEKEE (reference sequence). The CDR3: CASSLVAGVEETQYF. For the CDR3, the DNA is TGTGCCAGCAGCTTGGTGGCTGGAGTGGAAGAGACCCAGTACTTC.

This chain uses TRBV7-9 with TRBJ1-1, with D maybe TRBD1 (6 bases). The CDR3 is 12 amino acids. Germline CDR1 reads SEHNR; CDR2 reads FQNEAQ (reference sequence). V was shortened by 4 bases and J by 6 bases, with 9 bases between the two germline ends. The CDR3 DNA sequence: TGTGCCAGCAGCTACGGACAGCCTGAAGCTTTCTTT. It specifies CASSYGQPEAFF.

This chain uses TRBV27 with TRBJ2-7, with a possible D match to TRBD2 (5 bases). The CDR3 totals 16 residues. Trimming took off 2 bases at V and 3 bases at J, with 17 bases between the two ends. Germline CDR1 reads MNHEY; CDR2 reads SMNVEV (reference sequence). CDR3 DNA: TGTGCCAGCAGTTTAATGGGAGACCATATGTACTACGAGCAGTACTTC. Residues: CASSLMGDHMYYEQYF.

V gene TRBV5-4 combines with J gene TRBJ2-1; 10 bases match TRBD1. Per the germline V gene, CDR1 is SGHNT and CDR2 is YYREEE (reference sequence). The CDR3 loop spans 14 amino acids. The ends lost 5 bases at V and 5 bases at J; junction bases unmatched: 4. This CDR3 reads CASSLTGGHNEQFF. The CDR3 DNA is TGTGCCAGCAGTTTGACAGGGGGCCACAATGAGCAGTTCTTC.

V gene TRBV20-1 combines with J gene TRBJ2-7; D not resolved. Looked up from germline, CDR1 is DFQATT and CDR2 is SNEGSKA (reference sequence). V shed 2 bases and J shed 4 bases, with 24 bases lying between them. This CDR3 comprises 17 residues. CDR3 bases: TGCAGTGCTAGATTATCGAGTTTGGGTAGGGCGAGGTACGAGCAGTACTTC. It encodes CSARLSSLGRARYEQYF.